This T cell receptor (beta chain) was captured in a study of low-dose radiotherapy and immunotherapy resistance in tumors. As for the study in general: It was 1 Gy per fraction every two weeks that Cohort 2 received, adding up to 13 Gy over 26 weeks. Given every two weeks, intravenous cyclophosphamide 200 mg/m2 preceded radiation and immunotherapy by one day.

First-strand cDNA relied on TRAV- and TRBV-specific primers spanning alpha and beta chains. It was with a constant-region primer and a V-primer adapter that TCRs were amplified over around 19 PCR cycles. In vitro transcription amplified the mRNA that had been isolated. TCRdb re-derived calls from the reads in MiXCR, one entry per CDR3 protein. This table holds over 7,500 distinct CDR3 sequences, roughly two thirds found once. The germline CDR1 and CDR2 sequences are SGHAT and FQNNGV. Trimming stripped 5 bases from V and 4 bases from J, with 15 bases between. The CDR3 totals 15 residues. The TCR sequence derives from a human donor with advanced metastatic prostate, ovarian, gallbladder or colorectal cancer (not recorded which). This table probably holds off-target reads from a library built for another chain. This sequence joins TRBV11-2 and TRBJ2-1, with a possible D match to TRBD1 (6 bases). CDR3: CASSRSRGFYNEQFF. CDR3 nucleotides: TGTGCCAGCAGCCGATCGAGGGGGTTTTACAATGAGCAGTTCTTC.